This T cell receptor beta chain is drawn from a study of shared clonotypes between healthy human individuals. The wider study: Contributing individuals were a couple of females and a few males aged 18 to 49.

Regarding the study as a whole: Memory subsets generally showed smaller estimated richness than naive subsets did.

A 200 ng quantity of DNA, roughly 30,000 T cell genomes, went into the sorted-subset replicate PCRs. Original analysis: Filtering differed because ImmunoSEQ produced junction-only sequences that carried no quality scores. Clones were sequenced by immunoSEQ multiplex PCR, and TCRdb holds only the in-frame ones, with some missing. The V and J calls and clone size come from that table; D and trimming were worked out from the DNA. The sample has about 2.1 million clones; about 93% are singletons. To note about this clone: Its antigen is unidentified.

This CDR3 contains 11 residues. Per the germline V gene, CDR1 is SGHAT and CDR2 is FQNNGV. V lost 5 bases to trimming and J lost 5 bases, with 4 bases between them. Naive CD8 cells lacked CD45RO, underwent positive selection for CCR7 and left out terminally differentiated effector memory CD45RA+ cells. The clonotype originates from a man younger than 30 in good health. Some clones in this sample may be carry-over from other donors' samples. Sequenced input: naive CD8+ T cells from PBMCs. J is TRBJ2-1 and V is TRBV11-2; D is unresolved. CDR3 in DNA: TGTGCCAGCAGCAGAAACAATGAGCAGTTCTTC. This gives the protein CASSRNNEQFF.